This T cell receptor (beta chain) was sequenced for a study of cytomegalovirus exposure and HLA in healthy donors. A multiplex PCR was run with 60 Vbeta primers and 13 Jbeta primers. The data were produced by immunoSEQ multiplex PCR, yet TCRdb's version contains in-frame clones alone and is incomplete. The repertoire holds around 150,000 clones, with about 74% as singletons. Trimming removed 0 bases from V and 5 bases from J; junction bases left unmatched: 10. Germline CDR1 is SGHRS and CDR2 is YFSETQ. The CDR3 covers 17 residues. The sample was PBMCs. The TCR sequence derives from a middle-aged woman in good health and CMV-seronegative. The chain recombines TRBV5-1 with TRBJ2-3, with 9 bases aligning to TRBD1. The CDR3 sequence is CASSLGWNRGRGDTQYF. DNA for the CDR3: TGCGCCAGCAGCTTGGGTTGGAACAGGGGGCGCGGAGATACGCAGTATTTT.